These T cell receptor beta chains were read from a single sample in a study of blood T cell repertoires in COVID-19. Some clones are missing from TCRdb's copy, which holds only in-frame ones; the method was immunoSEQ multiplex PCR. The table shows some 130,000 clones, with approximately 80% occurring only once. What was sequenced was peripheral blood. The source of these receptors is a man in his forties with active or convalescent COVID-19. Both conserved end residues are part of each CDR3. Fields, in order: D gene, J gene, clone size, V gene, CDR3 DNA, CDR3 protein. A D gene is named only where the DNA matches it firmly. Part of the rows lack a size; the others show once, few, many or a class for expanded clones.

. | TRBJ2-6 | . | TRBV7-3 | TGTGCCAGCAGCTCCTCAGGTAGTGGGGCCAACGTCCTGACTTTC | CASSSSGSGANVLTF
TRBD1 | TRBJ2-3 | . | TRBV11-2 | TGTGCCAGCAGCTCCTCAGGGGGCGGGTTTGTAAGCACAGATACGCAGTATTTT | CASSSSGGGFVSTDTQYF
TRBD2 | TRBJ2-1 | few | TRBV3-1/TRBV3-2 | TGTGCCAGCAGCGCAAGGCGTCTAGCGGCTTACAATGAGCAGTTCTTC | CASSARRLAAYNEQFF
TRBD1 | TRBJ2-5 | . | TRBV5-1 | TGCGCCAGCAGCTTGGGGACAGGGGGGGAGACCCAGTACTTC | CASSLGTGGETQYF
. | TRBJ2-7 | . | TRBV3-1/TRBV3-2 | TGTGCCAGCAGCCAAGAGGGCGTTTACGAGCAGTACTTC | CASSQEGVYEQYF
TRBD2 | TRBJ2-2 | . | TRBV9 | TGTGCCAGCAGCGTGACTAGCGGGCGGAGTACCGGGGAGCTGTTTTTT | CASSVTSGRSTGELFF
TRBD2 | TRBJ2-5 | once | TRBV6-5 | TGTGCCAGCAGTTACCGTTCGTCGGGGGGACGGGAGACCCAGTACTTC | CASSYRSSGGRETQYF
. | TRBJ2-3 | . | TRBV9 | TGTGCCAGCAGCGCCTCTTCTAGCACAGATACGCAGTATTTT | CASSASSSTDTQYF
. | TRBJ2-3 | . | TRBV7-9 | TGTGCCAGCAGCTTAAGAACAGGGAGAACAGATACGCAGTATTTT | CASSLRTGRTDTQYF
TRBD1 | TRBJ1-6 | few | TRBV5-1 | TGCGCCAGCAGCTCCGCCAGCGGACAGGGTTCACCCCTCCACTTT | CASSSASGQGSPLHF
TRBD1 | TRBJ2-2 | . | TRBV14 | TGTGCCAGCAGCCAGATTACAGGGGCCACCGGGGAGCTGTTTTTT | CASSQITGATGELFF
. | TRBJ1-3 | . | TRBV6-5 | TGTGCCAGCAGTTACTCGTGGGGAGGCGGAAACACCATATATTTT | CASSYSWGGGNTIYF
. | TRBJ2-5 | . | TRBV12-3/TRBV12-4 | TGTGCCAGCAGCGCAGATAGCGAAAAGACCCAGTACTTC | CASSADSEKTQYF
. | TRBJ2-1 | . | TRBV7-8 | TGTGCCAGCAGTAGCGTCGGCGGGGGCACCTACAATGAGCAGTTCTTC | CASSSVGGGTYNEQFF
. | TRBJ1-2 | few | TRBV19 | TGTGCCAGTAGTATCAGCAGGGACTATGGCTACACCTTC | CASSISRDYGYTF
. | TRBJ2-4 | . | TRBV12-5 | TGTGCTAGTGGTGAGGACAGCTATAAAAACATTCAGTACTTC | CASGEDSYKNIQYF
TRBD1 | TRBJ2-3 | . | TRBV9 | TGTGCCAGCAGTCCCATCGACGGGACAGTTGGAGATACGCAGTATTTT | CASSPIDGTVGDTQYF
. | TRBJ2-5 | . | TRBV7-9 | TGTGCCAGCAGTCTTCCCGGGACTTCTGGCCCAGAGACCCAGTACTTC | CASSLPGTSGPETQYF
. | TRBJ2-7 | . | TRBV12-3/TRBV12-4 | TGTGCCAGCAGCCTCCACCCTGTCGGGGAGCAGTACTTC | CASSLHPVGEQYF
. | TRBJ1-6 | . | TRBV27 | TGTGCCAGCAGTTTAGATAGAGTTAATAATTCACCCCTCCACTTT | CASSLDRVNNSPLHF
TRBD2 | TRBJ2-7 | . | TRBV11-1 | TGTGCCAGCAGCTTAGCGGGCGGGGGTATCTACGAGCAGTACTTC | CASSLAGGGIYEQYF
. | TRBJ1-1 | . | TRBV6-5 | TGTGCCAGCAGGTACAGGGAGGTGTCGACTGAAGCTTTCTTT | CASRYREVSTEAFF
TRBD2 | TRBJ2-5 | few | TRBV12-3/TRBV12-4 | TGTGCCAGCAGGCCCCCCGGGGGGGAGACCCAGTACTTC | CASRPPGGETQYF
TRBD2 | TRBJ2-7 | . | TRBV29-1 | TGCAGCGCGGTGCTCCTGACTAGCGGGGGGGAGTACTTC | CSAVLLTSGGEYF
TRBD2 | TRBJ2-3 | once | TRBV9 | TGTGCCAGCAGCGTAGATGGAACTAGCGGGTTCACAGATACGCAGTATTTT | CASSVDGTSGFTDTQYF
. | TRBJ2-2 | . | TRBV27 | TGTGCCAGCAGGCGGGACTCGGTGAACACCGGGGAGCTGTTTTTT | CASRRDSVNTGELFF
TRBD1 | TRBJ2-5 | few | TRBV27 | TGTGCCAGCAGCCCGACAGGGGGATATGAGACCCAGTACTTC | CASSPTGGYETQYF
. | TRBJ1-2 | few | TRBV30 | TGTGCCTGGATGAACGACGGCGGGGACTATGGCTACACCTTC | CAWMNDGGDYGYTF
TRBD2 | TRBJ2-1 | . | TRBV14 | TGTGCCAGCAGCCAAGACCTCCTAGCGGGGAGTTACAATGAGCAGTTCTTC | CASSQDLLAGSYNEQFF
TRBD1 | TRBJ1-2 | . | TRBV10-3 | TGTGCCATCAGTGAGACAGACAGGGGCGGCTACACCTTC | CAISETDRGGYTF
. | TRBJ2-7 | . | TRBV5-1 | TGCGCCAGCAGCACACAGGGTGCCGAGCAGTACTTC | CASSTQGAEQYF
TRBD1 | TRBJ1-3 | . | TRBV27 | TGTGCCAGCAGTCCCCAGACAGGGGGCGCCGGAAACACCATATATTTT | CASSPQTGGAGNTIYF
. | TRBJ1-3 | . | TRBV28 | TGTGCCAGCAGTTTATCGGCCAGGAGGGGAAACACCATATATTTT | CASSLSARRGNTIYF
TRBD1 | TRBJ2-7 | once | TRBV7-7 | TGTGCCAGCAGCCCAGTGGGACAGGGGAGCGAGCAGTACTTC | CASSPVGQGSEQYF
. | TRBJ2-7 | . | TRBV4-3 | TGCGCCAGCAGCCAAGACAGGGGCCCCTACGAGCAGTACTTC | CASSQDRGPYEQYF
TRBD1 | TRBJ1-3 | . | TRBV18 | TGTGCCAGCTCCCGCGACAGGGGGCCTGGCAACACCATATATTTT | CASSRDRGPGNTIYF
. | TRBJ2-3 | . | TRBV7-3 | TGTGCCAGCAGCGTGGCCGGAGGTGCAGATACGCAGTATTTT | CASSVAGGADTQYF
TRBD1 | TRBJ1-2 | few | TRBV19 | TGTGCCAGTAGTATAGAGCGCGGACAGGGGGCCGGTGGCTACACCTTC | CASSIERGQGAGGYTF
TRBD1 | TRBJ1-1 | once | TRBV11-1 | TGTGCCAGCAGTTCTCCGGGACAGGGGCCGAGCACTGAAGCTTTCTTT | CASSSPGQGPSTEAFF
TRBD2 | TRBJ2-1 | . | TRBV6-5 | TGTGCCAGCAGGGTCGGCGGGGGGGCCTACAATGAGCAGTTCTTC | CASRVGGGAYNEQFF